Each of the 8 T cell receptor beta chains below was sequenced from the same sample in a study of Ad26.COV2.S vaccination and SARS-CoV-2 variants. Documented treatment: some 20 received Ad26.COV2.S at low or high dose, single or two shots; 5 received placebo; per-sample allocation not given. Sampling occurred on day 63 after the first vaccine or placebo injection. Sequencing was performed with immunoSEQ multiplex PCR; in TCRdb, only in-frame clones are kept and a portion is missing. The sample carries around 370,000 clones, approximately 84% recorded once. Here the sequenced sample was peripheral blood, taken in a trial of Ad26.COV2.S vaccine versus placebo. Receptors originate from a person aged 18-65 years who received the Ad26.COV2.S COVID-19 vaccine or a placebo.

In this sample, this clone turned up a few times. The chain couples TRBV7-9 to TRBJ2-5, with 9 bases aligning to TRBD2. CDR1 is SEHNR and CDR2 is FQNEAQ in the germline V gene (reference sequence). This CDR3 is built from 17 residues. V was clipped by 7 bases and J by 1 base; unmatched bases: 13. CDR3 region: CASNFYTAGGGQETQYF. CDR3 sequence (DNA): TGTGCCAGCAACTTTTATACAGCGGGAGGTGGCCAAGAGACCCAGTACTTC.

The chain combines TRBV5-6 with TRBJ2-5, with TRBD2 identical over 8 bases. CDR1 and CDR2 from the germline V gene are SGHDT and YYEEEE. The CDR3 totals 16 residues. V was clipped by 1 base and J by 9 bases; unmatched bases: 14. CDR3 nucleotide sequence: TGTGCCAGCAGCTTGAGCGCAGCGGGGGCCGCGATGGCCCAGTACTTC. Its translation: CASSLSAAGAAMAQYF. Together with reference TRBV5-6 and TRBJ2-5, the CDR3 gives the full variable domain: DAGVTQSPTHLIKTRGQQVTLRCSPKSGHDTVSWYQQALGQGPQFIFQYYEEEERQRGNFPDRFSGHQFPNYSSELNVNALLLGDSALYLCASSLSAAGAAMAQYFGPGTRLLVL.

The rearrangement uses TRBV5-6 and TRBJ2-3; D is ambiguous. Germline V gives CDR1 SGHDT, CDR2 YYEEEE. CDR3 size: 15 residues. With 5 bases removed from V and 4 bases from J, the gap between germline ends came to 17 bases. The CDR3 region is CASSPKVVSPDTQYF. The CDR3 DNA reads as TGTGCCAGCAGTCCCAAGGTAGTTTCTCCAGATACGCAGTATTTT.

V usage is TRBV7-9 and J usage is TRBJ1-1; no clear D. The germline CDR1 and CDR2 sequences are SEHNR and FQNEAQ (reference sequence). The CDR3 is 13 residues long. V lost 3 bases to trimming and J lost 0 bases, with 5 bases between them. CDR3 loop: CASSFEMNTEAFF. The CDR3 DNA is TGTGCCAGCAGCTTCGAAATGAACACTGAAGCTTTCTTT.

This rearrangement joins TRBV10-2 to TRBJ2-1; TRBD1 matches 8 bases. The junction had 7 bases not matched to a gene; V was cut back by 5 bases and J by 7 bases. CDR3 length: 14 residues. In germline, CDR1 is WSHSY, CDR2 SAAADI. DNA for the CDR3: TGCGCCAGCAGTTTAGGACAGGGTGCAAATGAGCAGTTCTTC. Protein: CASSLGQGANEQFF.

V and J are TRBV29-1 and TRBJ2-5; TRBD2 might be the D (5 bases). Trimming removed 4 bases from V and 2 bases from J, with 8 bases in between. This CDR3 comprises 12 residues. Germline lookup yields CDR1 SQVTM and CDR2 ANQGSEA. The DNA for the CDR3 is TGCAGCGTTGCGGTAGCGCAAGAGACCCAGTACTTC. As protein: CSVAVAQETQYF.

V and J are TRBV6-4 and TRBJ1-3, with D hard to call. CDR1 is MRHNA and CDR2 is SNTAGT in the germline V gene. The germline V and J ends were trimmed by 6 bases and 1 base, with 10 bases remaining between them. The CDR3 is made up of 14 amino acids. The CDR3 region has the DNA TGTGCCAGCAGGGGGTCGGGGTCTGGAAACACCATATATTTT. Its translation: CASRGSGSGNTIYF.

The rearrangement joins TRBV2 to TRBJ1-2; 9 bases are a match to TRBD1. This CDR3 spans 12 amino acids. Germline CDR1 SNHLY, CDR2 FYNNEI. Trimming took 9 bases from V and 10 from J; bases not matched to a gene: 9. Here the CDR3 DNA reads TGTGCCAGTAGGGACAGGGAGAGAATCTACACCTTC. As protein: CASRDRERIYTF.